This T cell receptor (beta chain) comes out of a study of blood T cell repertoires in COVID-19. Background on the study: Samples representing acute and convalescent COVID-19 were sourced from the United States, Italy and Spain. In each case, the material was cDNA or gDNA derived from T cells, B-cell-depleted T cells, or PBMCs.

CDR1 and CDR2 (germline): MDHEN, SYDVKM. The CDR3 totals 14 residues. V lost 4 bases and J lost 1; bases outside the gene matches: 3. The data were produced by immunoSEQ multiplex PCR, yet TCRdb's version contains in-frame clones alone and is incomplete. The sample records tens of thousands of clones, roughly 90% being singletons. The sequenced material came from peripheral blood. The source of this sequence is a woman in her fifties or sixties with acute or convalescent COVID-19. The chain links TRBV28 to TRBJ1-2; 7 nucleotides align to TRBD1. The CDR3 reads CASSSRQGNYGYTF. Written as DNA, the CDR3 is TGTGCCAGCAGTTCGAGACAGGGTAACTATGGCTACACCTTC.